The 26 T cell receptor beta chains below were found in one sample sequenced in a study of T cells in Graves' hyperthyroidism and ophthalmopathy. Template material for amplifying TCR beta CDR3 regions consisted of RNA transcripts. HTBI primers were employed in a first-round RT-PCR of the TCR CDR3. TCRdb reanalysed the multiplex PCR reads using MiXCR and keeps one entry per CDR3 protein. The data hold 350,000 to 500,000 distinct CDR3 sequences, with roughly 13% observed a single time. The sample consisted of blood. These receptors originate from a woman aged 18-29 years with Graves' hyperthyroidism.

This clonotype was counted ten times or more. The chain recombines TRBV12-3 or TRBV12-4 with TRBJ2-1, with TRBD2 matching 7 bases. CDR3 length: 14 residues. V trimming: 5 bases; J trimming: 3 bases; junction bases outside the gene matches: 4. For the CDR3, the DNA is TGTGCCAGCAGTGGGCGGACTAGCTACAATGAGCAGTTCTTC. Protein: CASSGRTSYNEQFF.

This clonotype has a count of ten or more. The V gene is TRBV27, the J gene TRBJ1-2; 8 bases line up with TRBD1. CDR3 length: 17 residues. The V gene's germline CDR1 is MNHEY and CDR2 SMNVEV (reference sequence). Trimming took 1 base from V and 3 from J; bases not matched to a gene: 10. The CDR3 nucleotides are TGTGCCAGCAGTTTATATGGCAGGGGGCTGATATACTATGGCTACACCTTC. This translates into CASSLYGRGLIYYGYTF.

This clonotype was detected many times. The gene calls are TRBV7-8 and TRBJ2-1; TRBD2 matches at 10 bases. Germline loops: CDR1 SGHVS, CDR2 FQNEAQ. The CDR3 totals 16 residues. The V gene end was trimmed by 5 bases and the J gene end by 2 bases; junction bases not matched to a gene: 6. Here the CDR3 DNA reads TGTGCCAGCAGCCCAACTAGCGGGGTCACCTACAATGAGCAGTTCTTC. Protein product: CASSPTSGVTYNEQFF. The variable domain in full, with the rest retrieved from reference TRBV7-8 and TRBJ2-1, is GAGVSQSPRYKVAKRGQDVALRCDPISGHVSLFWYQQALGQGPEFLTYFQNEAQLDKSGLPSDRFFAERPEGSVSTLKIQRTQQEDSAVYLCASSPTSGVTYNEQFFGPGTRLTVL.

The table lists this clonotype with a few counts. The chain carries TRBV19 and TRBJ1-2, with 8 bases matching TRBD1. Germline trimming cut 6 bases from V and 0 bases from J; bases unmatched to any gene: 6. CDR3 length: 15 amino acids. Germline loops: CDR1 LNHDA, CDR2 SQIVND (reference sequence). CDR3 in DNA: TGTGCCAGTAGCGTGCAGGGGGCGTCTAACTATGGCTACACCTTC. Translating it yields CASSVQGASNYGYTF.

This clonotype has just a few counts. This sequence joins TRBV3-1 and TRBJ1-1; D is possibly TRBD1 (5 bases). V lost 5 bases and J lost 1, with 14 bases in between. This CDR3 region has 15 residues. CDR1 LGHDT and CDR2 YNNKEL come from the germline V gene (reference sequence). CDR3 coding DNA: TGTGCCAGCAGCGTCTTCAGGGTACAGAACACTGAAGCTTTCTTT. Residues: CASSVFRVQNTEAFF.

Remarks on this clonotype: A much larger clone lies one base from this, so it may be a read error. The chain links TRBV28 to TRBJ1-2; TRBD1 is a possible D gene (5 bases). Germline CDR1 is MDHEN and CDR2 is SYDVKM. The CDR3 has 17 amino acids. In DNA form, the CDR3 reads TGTGCCGGCAGTTTAGGGGTGGGAGGCCAGATCCACTATGGCTACACCTTC. Its translation is CAGSLGVGGQIHYGYTF.

This clonotype appeared a single time. This could be a read error, since a much larger clone is one nucleotide away. For the CDR3, the DNA is TGTGCCAGCAGTTTACATGAGGGCAGGGGGCGTTACAATGAGCAGTTCTTC. Its translation is CASSLHEGRGRYNEQFF. The V and J genes are TRBV28 and TRBJ2-1, with 8 positions matching TRBD1. The V gene end was trimmed by 2 bases and the J gene end by 4 bases; junction bases not matched to a gene: 10. This CDR3 is 17 amino acids long. Looked up from germline, CDR1 is MDHEN and CDR2 is SYDVKM.

This chain uses TRBV5-6 with TRBJ2-1; 7 bases agree with TRBD2. This CDR3 spans 15 amino acids. V shed 4 bases and J 7 bases; nucleotides not matched to a gene: 11. The germline V gene has CDR1 SGHDT and CDR2 YYEEEE. For the CDR3, the DNA is TGTGCCAGCAGCCACGATGGACTAGTTGTAAATGAGCAGTTCTTC. Translated: CASSHDGLVVNEQFF.

The rearrangement links TRBV28 to TRBJ2-7; 11 positions match TRBD2. Germline CDR1 and CDR2: MDHEN and SYDVKM. Trimming removed 7 bases from V and 2 bases from J; junction bases left unmatched: 10. This CDR3 spans 16 amino acids. The CDR3 is CASTPGRLAGPYEQYF. CDR3 DNA: TGTGCCAGCACCCCAGGTCGACTAGCGGGACCCTACGAGCAGTACTTC.

This clonotype turned up a few times. The rearrangement uses TRBV20-1 and TRBJ2-7; weak D call: TRBD2 (7 bases). The CDR3 totals 15 residues. The V end was cut by 0 bases, the J end by 2 bases, with 14 bases between. CDR1 DFQATT and CDR2 SNEGSKA come from the germline V gene (reference sequence). The CDR3: CSARDRGGLTYEQYF. The CDR3 DNA follows: TGCAGTGCTAGAGATAGGGGGGGCCTTACCTACGAGCAGTACTTC.

The rearrangement joins TRBV4-1 to TRBJ1-1; 7 bases agree with TRBD1. CDR3 length: 15 residues. V gave up 0 bases and J gave up 7 bases; unmatched junction bases: 8. Germline loops: CDR1 MGHRA, CDR2 YSYEKL. The CDR3 protein is CASSQEDREGVEAFF. The CDR3 coding sequence is TGCGCCAGCAGCCAAGAAGACAGGGAGGGCGTTGAAGCTTTCTTT.

This sequence joins TRBV30 and TRBJ2-7; a weak D match, TRBD1 (6 bases). The germline V and J ends were trimmed by 6 bases and 1 base, with 16 bases remaining between them. Germline CDR1 is GTSNPN and CDR2 is SVGIG (reference sequence). This CDR3 comprises 14 residues. This CDR3 reads CACRSRTGSYEQYF. DNA for the CDR3: TGTGCCTGCCGTTCCCGAACAGGGTCCTACGAGCAGTACTTC.

In its sample, this clonotype was seen a few times. V usage is TRBV7-3 and J usage is TRBJ1-1, with a weak D call TRBD1 (5 bases). CDR1 is SGHTA and CDR2 is FQGTGA in the germline V gene. V was pared by 2 bases and J by 3 bases, with 13 bases between. CDR3 length: 15 residues. CDR3 in DNA: TGTGCCAGCAGCTTAGTGGGGGGTACTGACACTGAAGCTTTCTTT. Translation: CASSLVGGTDTEAFF. Full variable domain (rest looked up from reference TRBV7-3 and TRBJ1-1): GAGVSQTPSNKVTEKGKYVELRCDPISGHTALYWYRQSLGQGPEFLIYFQGTGAADDSGLPNDRFFAVRPEGSVSTLKIQRTERGDSAVYLCASSLVGGTDTEAFFGQGTRLTVV.

The table lists this clonotype with a few counts. The CDR3 DNA follows: TGCGCCAGCAGCCATGGACCCAAAAGGGGGCTCAATCAGCCCCAGCATTTT. Its protein product is CASSHGPKRGLNQPQHF. The chain employs TRBV4-1 and TRBJ1-5; TRBD1 matches 7 bases. The CDR3 is made up of 17 amino acids. The V gene's germline CDR1 is MGHRA and CDR2 YSYEKL. With 3 bases clipped from V and 3 bases from J, the junction kept 11 bases outside the gene matches.

This clonotype has just a few counts. The chain uses TRBV5-1 and TRBJ1-1, with 7 bases fitting TRBD1. CDR1 and CDR2 (germline): SGHRS, YFSETQ. The CDR3 length is 15 residues. Trimming cost V 3 bases and J 0 bases; bases outside gene matches: 5. The DNA for the CDR3 is TGCGCCAGCAGCTCAACAGGGGATATGAACACTGAAGCTTTCTTT. Translation gives CASSSTGDMNTEAFF.

This clonotype has ten or more counts. The chain links TRBV7-2 to TRBJ2-1, with D unclear. CDR1 is SGHTA, CDR2 FQGNSA, per germline. The CDR3 is 12 amino acids. V lost 5 bases and J 8 bases, leaving 10 bases between the germline ends. This CDR3 reads CASSLRTYEQFF. DNA of the CDR3: TGTGCCAGCAGCCTACGAACGTATGAGCAGTTCTTC.

In its sample, this clonotype was seen a few times. The V call is TRBV24-1, the J call TRBJ1-2; 10 nucleotides match TRBD1. The CDR3 totals 15 residues. Germline V gene sequence: CDR1 KGHDR, CDR2 SFDVKD. The trim removed 5 bases at V and 5 bases at J, leaving 7 bases unmatched. DNA of the CDR3: TGTGCCACCAGTGCGGGGACAGGGGAGATTTATGGCTACACCTTC. It encodes CATSAGTGEIYGYTF.

The chain links TRBV2 to TRBJ2-4; perhaps TRBD1 as D (6 bases). CDR3 length: 14 residues. Germline V gene lookup returns CDR1 SNHLY and CDR2 FYNNEI. Trimming pared 7 bases from V and 7 bases from J, leaving 17 bases between. The CDR3 is CASTRAGAENIQYF. The CDR3 coding sequence is TGTGCCAGCACTCGAGCAGGGGCCGAGAACATTCAGTACTTC.

The chain uses TRBV3-1 and TRBJ2-4; 9 bases agree with TRBD1. The CDR3 has 16 amino acids. From germline, CDR1 is LGHDT and CDR2 YNNKEL (reference sequence). Losses at the gene ends were 4 bases for V and 3 bases for J; bases not matched to a gene: 7. The CDR3 sequence: CASSPPGQGGKNIQYF. As DNA, the CDR3 is TGTGCCAGCAGCCCTCCGGGACAGGGAGGCAAAAACATTCAGTACTTC.

This clonotype was found a few times. The genes are TRBV30 and TRBJ2-5; TRBD2 matches at 9 bases. The CDR3 runs 14 residues. The germline V gene has CDR1 GTSNPN and CDR2 SVGIG (reference sequence). V lost 2 bases to trimming and J lost 5 bases; unmatched junction nucleotides: 6. DNA of the CDR3: TGTGCCTGGAGTTTGCTCGCGGGAGGGGAGACCCAGTACTTC. This sequence encodes CAWSLLAGGETQYF.

The chain employs TRBV11-3 and TRBJ1-1, with D possibly TRBD1 on 5 matching bases. Trimming stripped 1 base from V and 4 bases from J, with 13 bases between. Germline V gene lookup returns CDR1 SGHNT and CDR2 YENEEA. This CDR3 comprises 15 residues. This chain's CDR3 is CASSLVEGLGTEAFF. The CDR3 DNA reads as TGTGCCAGCAGCTTAGTAGAGGGACTGGGCACTGAAGCTTTCTTT.

This clonotype showed up many times. The chain recombines TRBV27 with TRBJ1-1, with D unresolved. This CDR3 is built from 14 residues. Germline V lookup: CDR1 MNHEY, CDR2 SMNVEV (reference sequence). V lost 6 bases, J lost 5 bases, and 16 bases lay in between. CDR3: CASSPYRGSTEAFF. The CDR3 bases are TGTGCCAGCAGCCCCTATCGGGGATCGACTGAAGCTTTCTTT.

This clonotype has a count of ten or more. This chain links TRBV27 with TRBJ2-1, with a weak D call TRBD2 (6 bases). Trimming took 6 bases from V and 6 from J, leaving 15 bases between them. CDR3 size: 14 residues. CDR1 is MNHEY and CDR2 is SMNVEV in the germline V gene (reference sequence). The CDR3 reads CASRPFGTANEQFF. In DNA form, the CDR3 reads TGTGCCAGCAGGCCTTTCGGGACTGCCAATGAGCAGTTCTTC.

The rearrangement uses TRBV5-1 and TRBJ2-5; unclear D gene. V dropped 1 base and J dropped 0 bases, with 10 bases sitting between them. This CDR3 comprises 15 residues. Germline values: CDR1 SGHRS, CDR2 YFSETQ. In nucleotides, the CDR3 is TGCGCCAGCAGCTTGCTCCAGGCGCACCAAGAGACCCAGTACTTC. It encodes CASSLLQAHQETQYF.

This clonotype was seen at least ten times. J is TRBJ2-1 and V is TRBV20-1; 16 bases align to TRBD2. J lost 3 bases, V lost 3 bases, and 5 bases had no gene match. CDR1 and CDR2 (germline): DFQATT, SNEGSKA (reference sequence). The CDR3 spans 17 residues. The CDR3 bases are TGCAGTGCTAGTAGGGGACTAGCGGGAGGGGTCTACAATGAGCAGTTCTTC. Its translation is CSASRGLAGGVYNEQFF.

This clonotype was seen ten or more times. This rearrangement joins TRBV27 to TRBJ1-1; D gene unclear. Germline assignment: CDR1 MNHEY and CDR2 SMNVEV (reference sequence). The CDR3 loop spans 15 amino acids. The V and J ends lost 4 bases and 0 bases respectively, with 12 bases between them. CDR3 in amino acids: CASSSLIWMNTEAFF. The CDR3 coding sequence is TGTGCCAGCAGTTCCTTGATTTGGATGAACACTGAAGCTTTCTTT.